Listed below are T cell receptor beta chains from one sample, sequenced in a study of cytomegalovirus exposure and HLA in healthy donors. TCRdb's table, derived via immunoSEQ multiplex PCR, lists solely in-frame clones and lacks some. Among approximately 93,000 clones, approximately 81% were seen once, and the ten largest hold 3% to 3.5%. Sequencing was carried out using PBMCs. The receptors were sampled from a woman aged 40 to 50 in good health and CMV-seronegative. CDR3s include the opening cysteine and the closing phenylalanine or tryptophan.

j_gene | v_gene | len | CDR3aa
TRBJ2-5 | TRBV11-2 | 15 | CASSSGRTGQETQYF
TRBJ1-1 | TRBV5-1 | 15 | CASSLDWGQNTEAFF
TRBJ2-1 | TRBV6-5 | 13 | CASRLLANNEQFF
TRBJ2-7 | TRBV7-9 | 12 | CASSSSGDEQYF
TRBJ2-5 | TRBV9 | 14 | CASSPRTGVETQYF
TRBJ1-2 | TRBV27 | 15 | CASSLEFTGKYGYTF
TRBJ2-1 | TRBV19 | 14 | CASSSIGRGSEQFF
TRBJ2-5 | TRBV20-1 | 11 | CSDGSSETQYF
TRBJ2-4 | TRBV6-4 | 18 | CASSVPSRGKGHGNIQYF
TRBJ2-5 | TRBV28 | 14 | CASSSLDREKTQYF
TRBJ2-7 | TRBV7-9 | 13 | CASSPGRGAEQYF
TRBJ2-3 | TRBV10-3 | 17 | CAISPSGRAEFTDTQYF
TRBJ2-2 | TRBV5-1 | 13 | CASARELTGELFF
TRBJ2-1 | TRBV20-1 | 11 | CSVDMNNEQFF
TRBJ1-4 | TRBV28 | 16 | CASSSPGSQGNEKLFF
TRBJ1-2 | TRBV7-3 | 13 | CASSLRFGSGYTF
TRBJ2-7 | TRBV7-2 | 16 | CASSLEGTSGMYEQYF
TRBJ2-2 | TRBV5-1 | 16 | CATSRGSLSNTGELFF
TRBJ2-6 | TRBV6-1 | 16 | CASSEGLGAGANVLTF
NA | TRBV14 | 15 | CASSVLAGVTYEQYF
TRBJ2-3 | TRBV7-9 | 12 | CASSPTTDTQYF
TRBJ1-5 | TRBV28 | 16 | CASRGPGEATNQPQHF
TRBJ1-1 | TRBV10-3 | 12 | CAISGATGLAFF
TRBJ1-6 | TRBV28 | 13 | CASSIPGNSPLHF
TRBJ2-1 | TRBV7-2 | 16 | CASSSNAGTFYNEQFF
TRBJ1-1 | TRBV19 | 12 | CASSFPGYEAFF
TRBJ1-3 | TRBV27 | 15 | CASSPRVGAGNTIYF
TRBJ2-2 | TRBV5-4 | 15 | CASRSGQGITGELFF
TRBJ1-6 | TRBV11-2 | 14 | CASSLVSKNSPLHF
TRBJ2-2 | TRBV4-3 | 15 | CASSQTGAPTGELFF
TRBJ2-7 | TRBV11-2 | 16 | CASSLGVRTGDHEQYF
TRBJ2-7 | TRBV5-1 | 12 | CASKQGANEQYF
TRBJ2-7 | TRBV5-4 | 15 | CASSEGQGAYYEQYF
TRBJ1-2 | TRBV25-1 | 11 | CATAGGYGYTF
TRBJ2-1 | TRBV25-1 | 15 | CASSDRDRVNNEQFF
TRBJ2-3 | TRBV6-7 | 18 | CASSYSTSGNPSTDTQYF
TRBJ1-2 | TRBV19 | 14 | CASSIDPGQAGYTF
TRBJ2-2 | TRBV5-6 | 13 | CASSGDFAGELFF
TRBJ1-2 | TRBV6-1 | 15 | CASSEVPTGVRGYTF
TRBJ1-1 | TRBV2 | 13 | CASTWGVNTEAFF
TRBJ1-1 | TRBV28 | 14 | CASSPLTGFAEAFF
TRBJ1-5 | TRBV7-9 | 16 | CASRSGTGIGNQPQHF
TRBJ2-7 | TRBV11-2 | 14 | CASSFPTEIAEQYF
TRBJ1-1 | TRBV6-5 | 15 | CASSSLGGGWTEAFF
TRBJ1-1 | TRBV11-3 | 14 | CASSLQGPNTEAFF
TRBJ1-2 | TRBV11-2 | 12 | CASSLGTYGYTF
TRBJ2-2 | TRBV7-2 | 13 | CASSSFFPGELFF
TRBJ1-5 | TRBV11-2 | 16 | CASSLAQGSSNQPQHF
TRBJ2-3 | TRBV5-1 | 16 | CASSLAPPDSGDTQYF
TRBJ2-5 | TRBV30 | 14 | CAWSVTRERETQYF
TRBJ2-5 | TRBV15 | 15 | CATSRPRPMPETQYF
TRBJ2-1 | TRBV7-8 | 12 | CASSPEGGPQFF
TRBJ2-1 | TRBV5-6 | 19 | CASSFQGLAPPSYYNEQFF
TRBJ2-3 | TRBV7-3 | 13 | CASSAQGRETQYF
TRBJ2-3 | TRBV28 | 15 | CASSLPRARTDTQYF
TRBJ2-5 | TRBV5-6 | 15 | CASTFSGRARETQYF
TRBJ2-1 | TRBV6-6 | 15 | CASTSRSGSSNEQFF
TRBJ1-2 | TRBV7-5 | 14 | CVRRPSGGFYGYTF
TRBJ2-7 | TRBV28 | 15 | CASYTSGRGGYEQYF